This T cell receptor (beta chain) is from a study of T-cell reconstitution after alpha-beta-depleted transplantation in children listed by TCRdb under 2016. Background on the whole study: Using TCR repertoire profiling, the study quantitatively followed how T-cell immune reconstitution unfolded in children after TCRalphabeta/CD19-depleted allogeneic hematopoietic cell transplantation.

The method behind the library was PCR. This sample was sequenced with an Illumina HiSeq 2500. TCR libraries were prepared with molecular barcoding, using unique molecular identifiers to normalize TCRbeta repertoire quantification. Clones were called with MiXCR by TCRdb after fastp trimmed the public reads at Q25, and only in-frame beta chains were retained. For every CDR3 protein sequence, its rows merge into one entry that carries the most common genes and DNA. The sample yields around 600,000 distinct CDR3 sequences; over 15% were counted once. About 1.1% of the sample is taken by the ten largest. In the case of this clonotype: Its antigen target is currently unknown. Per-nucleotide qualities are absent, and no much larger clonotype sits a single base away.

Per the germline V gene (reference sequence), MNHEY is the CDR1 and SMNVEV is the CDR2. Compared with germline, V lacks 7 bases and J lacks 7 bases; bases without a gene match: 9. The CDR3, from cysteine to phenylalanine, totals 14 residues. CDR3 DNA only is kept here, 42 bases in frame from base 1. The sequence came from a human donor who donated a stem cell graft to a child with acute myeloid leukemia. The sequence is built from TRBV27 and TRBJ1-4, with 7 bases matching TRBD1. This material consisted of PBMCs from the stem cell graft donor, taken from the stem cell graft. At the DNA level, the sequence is TGTGCCAGCAAGGGGGCAGGGGAGGGTGAAAAACTGTTTTTT. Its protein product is CASKGAGEGEKLFF.